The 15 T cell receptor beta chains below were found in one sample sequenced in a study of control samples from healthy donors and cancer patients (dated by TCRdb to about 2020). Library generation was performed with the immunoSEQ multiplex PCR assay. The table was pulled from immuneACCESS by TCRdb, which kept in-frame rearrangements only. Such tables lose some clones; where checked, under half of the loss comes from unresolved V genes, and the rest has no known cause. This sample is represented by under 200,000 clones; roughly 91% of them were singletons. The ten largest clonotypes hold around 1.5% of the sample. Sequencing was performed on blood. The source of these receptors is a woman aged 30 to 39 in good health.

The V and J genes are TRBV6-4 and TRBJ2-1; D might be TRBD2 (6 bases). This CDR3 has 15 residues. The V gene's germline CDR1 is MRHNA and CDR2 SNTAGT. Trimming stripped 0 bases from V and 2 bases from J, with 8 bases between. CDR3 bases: TGTGCCAGCAGTGACTCGCCGGGAGCCTACAATGAGCAGTTCTTC. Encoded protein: CASSDSPGAYNEQFF.

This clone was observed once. The CDR3 protein is CASSLGHEQFF. In DNA, the CDR3 is TGCGCCAGCAGCTTGGGACATGAGCAGTTCTTC. The chain couples TRBV5-1 to TRBJ2-1, with D hard to call. The CDR3 has 11 amino acids. Trimming removed 0 bases from V and 8 bases from J, with 3 bases in between. The germline V gene has CDR1 SGHRS and CDR2 YFSETQ.

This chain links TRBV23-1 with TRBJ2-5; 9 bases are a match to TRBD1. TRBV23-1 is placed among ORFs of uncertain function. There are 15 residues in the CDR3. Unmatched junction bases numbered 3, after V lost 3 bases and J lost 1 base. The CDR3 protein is CASSQGTGPQETQYF. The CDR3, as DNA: TGCGCCAGCAGTCAGGGGACAGGGCCCCAAGAGACCCAGTACTTC.

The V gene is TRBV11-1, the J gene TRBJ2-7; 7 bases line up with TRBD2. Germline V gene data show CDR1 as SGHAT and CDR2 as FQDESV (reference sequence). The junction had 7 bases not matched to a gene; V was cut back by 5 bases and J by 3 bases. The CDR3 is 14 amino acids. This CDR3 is CASSPGTTNYEQYF. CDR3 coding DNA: TGTGCCAGCAGCCCCGGGACTACGAACTACGAGCAGTACTTC. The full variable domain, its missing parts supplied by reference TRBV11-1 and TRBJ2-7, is EAEVAQSPRYKITEKSQAVAFWCDPISGHATLYWYRQILGQGPELLVQFQDESVVDDSQLPKDRFSAERLKGVDSTLKIQPAELGDSAMYLCASSPGTTNYEQYFGPGTRLTVT.

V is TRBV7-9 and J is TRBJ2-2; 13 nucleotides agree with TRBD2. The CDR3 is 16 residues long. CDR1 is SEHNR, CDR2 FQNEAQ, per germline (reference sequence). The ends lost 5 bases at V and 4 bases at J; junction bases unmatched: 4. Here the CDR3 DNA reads TGTGCCAGCAGCGGGGGGACTAGCGGGACCACCGGGGAGCTGTTTTTT. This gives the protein CASSGGTSGTTGELFF.

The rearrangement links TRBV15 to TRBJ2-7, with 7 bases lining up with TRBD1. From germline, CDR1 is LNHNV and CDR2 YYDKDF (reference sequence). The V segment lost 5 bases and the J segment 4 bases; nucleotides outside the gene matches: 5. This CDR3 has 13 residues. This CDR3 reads CATSLQGRYEQYF. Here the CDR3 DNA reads TGTGCCACCAGCTTACAGGGGCGGTACGAGCAGTACTTC. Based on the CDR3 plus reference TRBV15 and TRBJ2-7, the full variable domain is DAMVIQNPRYQVTQFGKPVTLSCSQTLNHNVMYWYQQKSSQAPKLLFHYYDKDFNNEADTPDNFQSRRPNTSFCFLDIRSPGLGDTAMYLCATSLQGRYEQYFGPGTRLTVT.

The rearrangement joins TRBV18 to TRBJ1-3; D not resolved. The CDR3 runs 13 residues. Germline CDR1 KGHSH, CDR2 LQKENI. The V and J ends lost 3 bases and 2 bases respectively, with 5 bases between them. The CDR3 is CASSPTAGNTIYF. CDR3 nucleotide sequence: TGTGCCAGCTCACCTACCGCTGGAAACACCATATATTTT. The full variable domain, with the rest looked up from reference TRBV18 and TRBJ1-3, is NAGVMQNPRHLVRRRGQEARLRCSPMKGHSHVYWYRQLPEEGLKFMVYLQKENIIDESGMPKERFSAEFPKEGPSILRIQQVVRGDSAAYFCASSPTAGNTIYFGEGSWLTVV.

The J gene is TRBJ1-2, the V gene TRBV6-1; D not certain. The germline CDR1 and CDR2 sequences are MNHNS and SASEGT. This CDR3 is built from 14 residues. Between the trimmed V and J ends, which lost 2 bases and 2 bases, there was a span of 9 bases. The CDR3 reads CASSEREGNYGYTF. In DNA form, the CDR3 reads TGTGCCAGCAGTGAAAGGGAAGGGAACTATGGCTACACCTTC.

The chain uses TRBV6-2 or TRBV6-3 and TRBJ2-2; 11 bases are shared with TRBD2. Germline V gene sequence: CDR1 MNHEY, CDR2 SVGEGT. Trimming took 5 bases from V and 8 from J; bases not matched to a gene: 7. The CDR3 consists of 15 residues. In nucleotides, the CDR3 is TGTGCCAGCAGTCCCCAACTAGCGGGAGTTGGGGAGCTGTTTTTT. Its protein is CASSPQLAGVGELFF.

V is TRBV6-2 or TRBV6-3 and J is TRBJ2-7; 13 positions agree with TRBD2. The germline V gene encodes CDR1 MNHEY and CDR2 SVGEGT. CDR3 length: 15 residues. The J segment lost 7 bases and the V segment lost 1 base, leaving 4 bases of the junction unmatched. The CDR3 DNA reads TGTGCCAGCAGTTACTTACTAGCGGGAGGGGAGGAGCAGTACTTC. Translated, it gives CASSYLLAGGEEQYF.

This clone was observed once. The CDR3 region is CAIRLAGSGTEAFF. The CDR3 bases are TGTGCCATCCGATTGGCAGGGTCGGGCACTGAAGCTTTCTTT. The chain combines TRBV10-3 with TRBJ1-1, with D possibly TRBD1 on 5 matching bases. The germline V gene encodes CDR1 ENHRY and CDR2 SYGVKD. This CDR3 comprises 14 residues. V was shortened by 8 bases and J by 4 bases, with 17 bases between the two germline ends.

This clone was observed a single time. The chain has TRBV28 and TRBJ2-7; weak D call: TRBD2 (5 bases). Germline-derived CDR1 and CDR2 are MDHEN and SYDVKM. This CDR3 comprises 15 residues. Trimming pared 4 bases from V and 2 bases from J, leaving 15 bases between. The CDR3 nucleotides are TGTGCCAGCAGTTCCAGCGGTTCACCTACCTACGAGCAGTACTTC. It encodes CASSSSGSPTYEQYF.

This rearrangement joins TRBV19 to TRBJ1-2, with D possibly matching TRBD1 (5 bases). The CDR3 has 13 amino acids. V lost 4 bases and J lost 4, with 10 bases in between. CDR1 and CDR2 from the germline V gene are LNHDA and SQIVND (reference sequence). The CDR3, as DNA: TGTGCCAGTAGTAACGGGACTCCCTATGGCTACACCTTC. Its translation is CASSNGTPYGYTF.

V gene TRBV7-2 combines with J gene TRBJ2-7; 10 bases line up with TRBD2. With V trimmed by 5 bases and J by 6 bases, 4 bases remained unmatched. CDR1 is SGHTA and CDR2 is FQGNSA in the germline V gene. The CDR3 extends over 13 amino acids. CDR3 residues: CASSPGLASEQYF. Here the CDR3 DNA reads TGTGCCAGCAGCCCGGGACTAGCGAGCGAGCAGTACTTC.

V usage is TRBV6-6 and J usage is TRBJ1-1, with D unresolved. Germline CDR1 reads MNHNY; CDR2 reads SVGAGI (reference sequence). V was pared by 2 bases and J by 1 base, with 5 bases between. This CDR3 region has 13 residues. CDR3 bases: TGTGCCAGCAGTTACCCACCGAACACTGAAGCTTTCTTT. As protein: CASSYPPNTEAFF.